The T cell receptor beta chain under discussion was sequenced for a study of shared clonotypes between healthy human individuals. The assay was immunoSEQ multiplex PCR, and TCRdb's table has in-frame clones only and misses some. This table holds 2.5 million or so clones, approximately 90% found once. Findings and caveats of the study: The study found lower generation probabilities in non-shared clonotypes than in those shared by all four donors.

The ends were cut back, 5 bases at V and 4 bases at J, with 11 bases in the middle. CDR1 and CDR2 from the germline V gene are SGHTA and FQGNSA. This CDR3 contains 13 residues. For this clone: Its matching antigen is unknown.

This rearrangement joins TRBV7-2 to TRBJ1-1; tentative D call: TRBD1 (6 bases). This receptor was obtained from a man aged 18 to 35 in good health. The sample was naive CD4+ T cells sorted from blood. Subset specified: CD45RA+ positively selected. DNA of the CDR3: TGTGCCAGCAGCCCAACGACAGGCACTGAAGCTTTCTTT. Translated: CASSPTTGTEAFF.